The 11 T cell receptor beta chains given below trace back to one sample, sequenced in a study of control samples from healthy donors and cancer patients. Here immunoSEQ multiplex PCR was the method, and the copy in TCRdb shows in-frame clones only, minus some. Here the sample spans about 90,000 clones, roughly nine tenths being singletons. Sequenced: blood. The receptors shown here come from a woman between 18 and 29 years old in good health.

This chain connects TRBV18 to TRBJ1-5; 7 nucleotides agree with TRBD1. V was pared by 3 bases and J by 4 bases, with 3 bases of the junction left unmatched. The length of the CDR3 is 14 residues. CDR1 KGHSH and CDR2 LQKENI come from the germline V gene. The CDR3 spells CASSPQGQNQPQHF. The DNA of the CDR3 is TGTGCCAGCTCACCCCAGGGACAGAATCAGCCCCAGCATTTT. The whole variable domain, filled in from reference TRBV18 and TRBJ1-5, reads NAGVMQNPRHLVRRRGQEARLRCSPMKGHSHVYWYRQLPEEGLKFMVYLQKENIIDESGMPKERFSAEFPKEGPSILRIQQVVRGDSAAYFCASSPQGQNQPQHFGDGTRLSIL.

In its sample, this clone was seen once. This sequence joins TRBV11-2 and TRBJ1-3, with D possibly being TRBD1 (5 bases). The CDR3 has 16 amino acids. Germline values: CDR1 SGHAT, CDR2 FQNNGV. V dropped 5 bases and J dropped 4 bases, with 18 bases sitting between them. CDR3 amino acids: CASSTGRGELGNTIYF. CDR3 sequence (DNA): TGTGCCAGCAGCACAGGACGGGGTGAACTGGGAAACACCATATATTTT. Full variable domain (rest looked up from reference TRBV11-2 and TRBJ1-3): EAGVAQSPRYKIIEKRQSVAFWCNPISGHATLYWYQQILGQGPKLLIQFQNNGVVDDSQLPKDRFSAERLKGVDSTLKIQPAKLEDSAVYLCASSTGRGELGNTIYFGEGSWLTVV.

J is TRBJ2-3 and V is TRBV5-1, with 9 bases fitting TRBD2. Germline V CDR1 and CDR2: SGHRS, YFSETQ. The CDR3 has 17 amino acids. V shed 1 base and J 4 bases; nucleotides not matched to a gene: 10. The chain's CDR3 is CASSLRSSGGPADTQYF. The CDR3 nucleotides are TGCGCCAGCAGCTTGAGATCGAGCGGGGGGCCGGCAGATACGCAGTATTTT.

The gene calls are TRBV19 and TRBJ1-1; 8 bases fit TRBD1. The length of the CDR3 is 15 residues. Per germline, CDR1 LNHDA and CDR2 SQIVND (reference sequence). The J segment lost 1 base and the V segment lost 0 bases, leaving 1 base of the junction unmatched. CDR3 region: CASSIEGTGNTEAFF. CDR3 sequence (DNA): TGTGCCAGTAGTATAGAAGGGACAGGGAACACTGAAGCTTTCTTT.

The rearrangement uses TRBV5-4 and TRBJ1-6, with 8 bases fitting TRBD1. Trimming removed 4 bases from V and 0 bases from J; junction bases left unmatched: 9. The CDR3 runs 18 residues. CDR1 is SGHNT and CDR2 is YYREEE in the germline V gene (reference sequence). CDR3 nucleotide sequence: TGTGCCAGCAGCCGTTCAACAGGGGGAAGCTCCTATAATTCACCCCTCCACTTT. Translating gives CASSRSTGGSSYNSPLHF.

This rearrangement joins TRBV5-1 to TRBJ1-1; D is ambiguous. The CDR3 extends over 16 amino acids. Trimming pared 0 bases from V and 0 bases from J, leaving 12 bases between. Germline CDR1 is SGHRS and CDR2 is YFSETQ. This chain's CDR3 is CASSLERQSLNTEAFF. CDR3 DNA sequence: TGCGCCAGCAGCTTGGAGCGCCAGAGTCTGAACACTGAAGCTTTCTTT.

CDR3 coding DNA: TGTGCCAGCTCTCAGTCCGGGGCCAACGTCCTGACTTTC. It yields the protein CASSQSGANVLTF. The chain joins TRBV18 to TRBJ2-6, with D unclear. There are 13 residues in the CDR3. Trimming shortened V by 6 bases and J by 4 bases, and 7 bases separated the two germline ends. Looked up from germline, CDR1 is KGHSH and CDR2 is LQKENI.

The CDR3: CSVDSYGDNTIYF. In nucleotides, the CDR3 is TGCAGCGTTGACTCTTATGGGGATAACACCATATATTTT. The J gene is TRBJ1-3, the V gene TRBV29-1; no clear D. The CDR3 contains 13 residues. Trimming shortened V by 3 bases and J by 7 bases, and 13 bases separated the two germline ends. CDR1 and CDR2 (germline): SQVTM, ANQGSEA.

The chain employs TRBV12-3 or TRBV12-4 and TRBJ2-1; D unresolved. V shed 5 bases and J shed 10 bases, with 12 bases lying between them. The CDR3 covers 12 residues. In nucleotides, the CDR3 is TGTGCCAGCAGTCTAGAAGGACGGGAGCAGTTCTTC. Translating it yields CASSLEGREQFF.

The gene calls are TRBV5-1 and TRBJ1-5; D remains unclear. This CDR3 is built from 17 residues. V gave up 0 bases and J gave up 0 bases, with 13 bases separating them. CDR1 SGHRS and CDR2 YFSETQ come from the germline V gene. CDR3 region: CASSLGYSADSNQPQHF. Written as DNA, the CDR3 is TGCGCCAGCAGCTTGGGCTACTCAGCCGATAGCAATCAGCCCCAGCATTTT.

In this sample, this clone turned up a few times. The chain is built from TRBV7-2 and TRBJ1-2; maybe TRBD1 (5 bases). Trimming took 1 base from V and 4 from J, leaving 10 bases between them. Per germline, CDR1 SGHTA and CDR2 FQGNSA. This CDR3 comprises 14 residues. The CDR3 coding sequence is TGTGCCAGCAGCTTAGGCAGGGCAAGCTATGGCTACACCTTC. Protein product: CASSLGRASYGYTF.